The sequence of this T cell receptor (beta chain) was determined in a study of blood T cell repertoires in COVID-19. Trimming cost V 3 bases and J 0 bases; bases outside gene matches: 2. This CDR3 has 16 residues. CDR1 and CDR2 (germline): SGHRS, YFSETQ. This table comes from immunoSEQ multiplex PCR, and its TCRdb copy is limited to in-frame clones, with some not included. There are around 250,000 clones in the sample; around 88% occur only once, and 4.5% to 7% lies in the top ten. The rearrangement joins TRBV5-1 to TRBJ2-3; 12 nucleotides agree with TRBD2. Sequenced material: peripheral blood. The sequence derives from a man older than 75 with acute or convalescent COVID-19. The CDR3 spells CASSWGTSGSTDTQYF. The CDR3 DNA reads as TGCGCCAGCAGCTGGGGGACTAGCGGGAGCACAGATACGCAGTATTTT.